This T cell receptor beta chain originates from a study of siplizumab effects on memory and regulatory T cells (dated by TCRdb to the late 2010s). Notes on the research overall: The effect of the anti-CD2 antibody siplizumab on alloreactive T-cell subsets was examined in allogeneic mixed lymphocyte reactions constructed from human PBMCs. Summary of the overall study and its limitations: For roughly 75-96% of proliferating CD4+ or CD8+ clones, no naive or memory phenotype could be assigned. Unstimulated naive T cells appeared to be more diverse than memory T cells, and naive cells seemed to make a substantial contribution to the alloresponse. The cumulative frequency of alloreactive sequences traceable to unstimulated CD4+ memory T cells was significantly reduced by siplizumab. Because sequences at frequencies below about 10^-5 were poorly captured, only a minor fraction of alloreactive clones could be mapped back to unstimulated subsets. No functional confirmation was obtained for the suppressive function of proliferating Tregs from siplizumab cultures. Among mappable alloreactive CD4+ clones, an average Treg-derived fraction of roughly 71% was observed with siplizumab, compared with roughly 27% in control reactions.

Receptors were amplified or captured by the immunoSEQ multiplex PCR assay. The deep sequencing platform assayed roughly 10^5 TCR templates per sample. Genomic DNA extracted from sorted T cells was used for TCRbeta CDR3 sequencing. In the source study's methods: The R programming language was used for clonal analysis of TCRbeta CDR3 data. Comparing unstimulated samples against CFSE-low samples taken after the reaction was how alloreactive CD4+ and CD8+ clones were defined. Regulatory or non-regulatory origin of alloreactive CD4+ clones was assigned by matching sequences to the sorted unstimulated Treg and non-Treg repertoires. The table comes from immuneACCESS by way of TCRdb, which keeps in-frame sequences with V and J called. Part of the clones is missing from these tables; in studies checked, under half for an unresolved V gene and the rest for unknown reasons. That table supplies the V and J calls and clone size; D and trimming were determined from the DNA. This sample comprises 99,000 or so clones, 93% of them detected only once. The ten largest account for approximately 0.62% of the sample.

Sorted unstimulated T cells, along with proliferating T cells recovered from mixed lymphocyte reactions, underwent TCRbeta CDR3 sequencing. Fresh whole blood from 9 to 10 HLA-typed healthy donors served as the source for isolating PBMCs. To map where alloreactive clones came from, unstimulated CD4+ regulatory T cells were FACS-sorted. The CDR3, cysteine through phenylalanine, is 14 amino acids long. Only the CDR3 region is kept as DNA, spanning 42 bases read in frame from base 1. CDR1 SGHDN and CDR2 FVKESK are derived from the germline V gene. Relative to germline, V is 2 bases shorter and J is 3 bases shorter, with 11 bases between their ends. On this clone: Its recognized antigen is unknown. Per-base qualities were not stored, and no clone one base away is much larger.

The rearranged chain carries TRBV14 and TRBJ2-7; the D region possibly corresponds to TRBD2 (6 bases align). The material sequenced was Tregs sorted from blood. The TCR originated in a human donor in good health. The nucleotides read TGTGCCAGCAGCCAAATGGGGGAGGACTACGAGCAGTACTTC. This yields the protein CASSQMGEDYEQYF. Beyond the CDR3, the reference TRBV14 and TRBJ2-7 genes provide the residues; the full variable domain reads: EAGVTQFPSHSVIEKGQTVTLRCDPISGHDNLYWYRRVMGKEIKFLLHFVKESKQDESGMPNNRFLAERTGGTYSTLKVQPAELEDSGVYFCASSQMGEDYEQYFGPGTRLTVT.